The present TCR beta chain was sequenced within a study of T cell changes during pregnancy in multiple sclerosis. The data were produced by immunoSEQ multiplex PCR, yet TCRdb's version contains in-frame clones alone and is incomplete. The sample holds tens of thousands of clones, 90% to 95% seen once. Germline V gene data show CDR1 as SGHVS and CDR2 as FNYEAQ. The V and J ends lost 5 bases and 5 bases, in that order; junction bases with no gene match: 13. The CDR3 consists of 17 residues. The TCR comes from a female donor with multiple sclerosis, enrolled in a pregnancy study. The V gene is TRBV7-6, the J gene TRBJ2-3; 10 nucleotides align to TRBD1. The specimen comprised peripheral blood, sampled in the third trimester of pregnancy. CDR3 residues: CASSPRSGTGERDTQYF. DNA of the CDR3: TGTGCCAGCAGCCCGCGTTCTGGGACAGGGGAGAGAGATACGCAGTATTTT.